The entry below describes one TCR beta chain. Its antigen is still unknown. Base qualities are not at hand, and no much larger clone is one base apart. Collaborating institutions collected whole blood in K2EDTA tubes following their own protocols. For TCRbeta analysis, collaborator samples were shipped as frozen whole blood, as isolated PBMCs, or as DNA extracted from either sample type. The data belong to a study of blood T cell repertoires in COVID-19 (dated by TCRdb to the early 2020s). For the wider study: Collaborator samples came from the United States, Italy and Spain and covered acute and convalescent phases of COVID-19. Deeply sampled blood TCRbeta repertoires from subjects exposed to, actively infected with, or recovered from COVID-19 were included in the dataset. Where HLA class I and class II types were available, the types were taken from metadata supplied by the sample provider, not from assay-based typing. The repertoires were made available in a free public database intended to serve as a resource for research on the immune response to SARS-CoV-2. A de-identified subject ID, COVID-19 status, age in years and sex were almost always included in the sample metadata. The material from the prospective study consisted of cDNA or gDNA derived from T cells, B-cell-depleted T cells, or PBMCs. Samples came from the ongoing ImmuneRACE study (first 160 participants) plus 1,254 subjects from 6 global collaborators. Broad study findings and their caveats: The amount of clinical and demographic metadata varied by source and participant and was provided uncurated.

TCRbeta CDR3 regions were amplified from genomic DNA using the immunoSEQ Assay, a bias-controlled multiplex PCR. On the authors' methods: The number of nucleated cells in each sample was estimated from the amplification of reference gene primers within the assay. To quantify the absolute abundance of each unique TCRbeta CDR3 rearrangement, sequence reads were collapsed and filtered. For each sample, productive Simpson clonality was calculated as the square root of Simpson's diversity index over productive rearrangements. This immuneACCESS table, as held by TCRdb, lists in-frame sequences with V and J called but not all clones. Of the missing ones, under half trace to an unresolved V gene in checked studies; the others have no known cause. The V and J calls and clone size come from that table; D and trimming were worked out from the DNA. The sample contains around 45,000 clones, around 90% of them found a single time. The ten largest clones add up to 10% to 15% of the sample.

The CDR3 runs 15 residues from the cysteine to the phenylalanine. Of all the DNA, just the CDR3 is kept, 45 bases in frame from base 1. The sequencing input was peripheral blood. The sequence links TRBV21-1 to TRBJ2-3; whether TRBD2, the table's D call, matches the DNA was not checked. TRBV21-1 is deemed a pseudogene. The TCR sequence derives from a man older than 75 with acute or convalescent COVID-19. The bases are TGTGCCAGCCAAGGGACTAGCGGGGGGCAGGGTACGCAGTATTTT. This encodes CASQGTSGGQGTQYF.